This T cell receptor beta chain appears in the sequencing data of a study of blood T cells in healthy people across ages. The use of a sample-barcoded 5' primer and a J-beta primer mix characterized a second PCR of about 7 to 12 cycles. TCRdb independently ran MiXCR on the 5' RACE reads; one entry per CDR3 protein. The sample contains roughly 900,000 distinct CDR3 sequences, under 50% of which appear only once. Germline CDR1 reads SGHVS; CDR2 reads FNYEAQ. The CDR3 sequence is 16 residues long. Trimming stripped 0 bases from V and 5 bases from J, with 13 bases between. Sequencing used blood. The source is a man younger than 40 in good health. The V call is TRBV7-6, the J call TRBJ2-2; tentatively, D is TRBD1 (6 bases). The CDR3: CASSLAPGHFTGELFF. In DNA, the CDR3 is TGTGCCAGCAGCTTAGCGCCGGGACACTTTACCGGGGAGCTGTTTTTT.